This T cell receptor beta chain was sequenced in a study of CD8 T cells in ankylosing spondylitis. With molecular barcodes, quantitative 5'-RACE was used to make the TCR beta libraries. From the 5' RACE reads, TCRdb called clonotypes with MiXCR, one entry per CDR3 protein. The table has about 140,000 distinct CDR3 sequences, under 35% seen once. As for this clonotype: Its antigen remains unknown.

Findings and limits, study-wide: Earlier studies detected some motif variants in reactive arthritis synovial fluid and blood. Disease-linked clones were reportedly significantly enriched in matched ankylosing spondylitis synovial fluid. Disease-linked clones were CD8+ and relatively rare in peripheral blood.

The specimen sequenced was synovial fluid, either unsorted or a sorted T cell fraction (not recorded which). The TCR originated in a male donor with ankylosing spondylitis.

CDR3 in DNA: TGTGCCAGCAGCCCCCACTTGGTTGCAGATACGCAGTATTTT. It yields the protein CASSPHLVADTQYF. V is TRBV11-2 and J is TRBJ2-3; D is unclear. The V and J ends lost 5 bases and 4 bases respectively, with 13 bases between them. The CDR3 sequence is 14 residues long. The germline CDR1 and CDR2 sequences are SGHAT and FQNNGV.